This T cell receptor (beta chain) comes out of a study of blood T cell repertoires in COVID-19. In the study overall: Whether acute or convalescent, the COVID-19 samples came from the United States, Italy and Spain. Sources were T cells, B-cell-depleted T cells, or PBMCs; the material itself was cDNA or gDNA.

Trimming removed 4 bases from V and 0 bases from J; junction bases left unmatched: 3. The CDR3 totals 16 residues. CDR1 is MDHEN, CDR2 SYDVKM, per germline. Original processing notes: Amplified reference gene primers provided the basis for estimating nucleated cell counts. TCRdb's copy holds only in-frame clones and misses some; the assay was immunoSEQ multiplex PCR. Clonal size and the V and J genes are those of that table, whereas D and trimming came from the DNA. The sample records just under 300,000 clones, around 84% being singletons. Material: peripheral blood. The TCR was taken from a man in his 70s with acute or convalescent COVID-19. The chain carries TRBV28 and TRBJ1-4; 9 nucleotides match TRBD1. CDR3 amino acids: CASSSDRGATNEKLFF. CDR3 in DNA: TGTGCCAGCAGTTCGGACAGGGGTGCAACTAATGAAAAACTGTTTTTT. Using reference TRBV28 and TRBJ1-4 for the parts outside the CDR3, the full variable domain is DVKVTQSSRYLVKRTGEKVFLECVQDMDHENMFWYRQDPGLGLRLIYFSYDVKMKEKGDIPEGYSVSREKKERFSLILESASTNQTSMYLCASSSDRGATNEKLFFGSGTQLSVL.